Each of the 22 T cell receptor beta chains below was sequenced from the same sample in a study of T-cell memory formation after mild COVID-19. A single record per CDR3 protein comes from TCRdb applying MiXCR to the 5' RACE reads. Among about 470,000 distinct CDR3 sequences listed, 20% to 25% were seen once. Sequencing input: PBMCs or a T cell subset sorted from them (not recorded which). The receptor set was obtained from an adult woman who had mild COVID-19 (a few samples of this study predate the infection). Cell type and time point are not known.

This clonotype was seen a few times. The V call is TRBV7-9, the J call TRBJ2-7; D not certain. The germline CDR1 and CDR2 sequences are SEHNR and FQNEAQ (reference sequence). V lost 3 bases to trimming and J lost 5 bases, with 17 bases between them. This CDR3 spans 15 amino acids. The CDR3 protein is CASSFPPGPTHEQYF. CDR3 nucleotides: TGTGCCAGCAGCTTCCCACCGGGCCCGACTCACGAGCAGTACTTC.

This clonotype was observed a handful of times. This chain links TRBV10-3 with TRBJ1-1; D gene unclear. CDR3 length: 17 residues. Looked up from germline, CDR1 is ENHRY and CDR2 is SYGVKD. Trimming took off 3 bases at V and 0 bases at J, with 17 bases between the two ends. The CDR3: CAISDLDVVPMNTEAFF. CDR3 bases: TGTGCCATCAGTGACCTAGACGTTGTCCCGATGAACACTGAAGCTTTCTTT.

This clonotype was detected ten times or more. This chain links TRBV5-1 with TRBJ2-2; unclear D gene. CDR1 is SGHRS and CDR2 is YFSETQ in the germline V gene. This CDR3 is 12 amino acids long. V was cut by 4 bases and J by 2 bases, with 3 bases left in between. The CDR3 here is CASSVNTGELFF. In DNA form, the CDR3 reads TGCGCCAGCAGCGTAAACACCGGGGAGCTGTTTTTT.

This clonotype was detected a few times. The chain has TRBV10-3 and TRBJ2-7; TRBD1 is a possible D gene (5 bases). The CDR3 length is 12 residues. Germline CDR1 is ENHRY and CDR2 is SYGVKD. V lost 8 bases, J lost 5 bases, and 13 bases lay in between. The CDR3 sequence: CAIGQGSHEQYF. The CDR3 nucleotides read TGTGCCATCGGTCAGGGTTCCCACGAGCAGTACTTC.

This clonotype was counted a few times. The rearrangement joins TRBV28 to TRBJ2-5, with D hard to call. This CDR3 has 12 residues. From germline, CDR1 is MDHEN and CDR2 SYDVKM. V lost 3 bases, J lost 5 bases, and 7 bases lay in between. CDR3 DNA sequence: TGTGCCAGCAGTTTCTCCCCGGAGACCCAGTACTTC. It codes for CASSFSPETQYF.

J is TRBJ2-3 and V is TRBV19, with D maybe TRBD1 (7 bases). CDR1 is LNHDA, CDR2 SQIVND, per germline (reference sequence). This CDR3 is 15 amino acids long. Deletions cut 1 base from V and 6 bases from J, with 14 bases between. In nucleotides, the CDR3 is TGTGCCAGTAGTATAGGCGGGACAGTTGCTGATACGCAGTATTTT. Its translation is CASSIGGTVADTQYF. Using reference TRBV19 and TRBJ2-3 for the parts outside the CDR3, the full variable domain is DGGITQSPKYLFRKEGQNVTLSCEQNLNHDAMYWYRQDPGQGLRLIYYSQIVNDFQKGDIAEGYSVSREKKESFPLTVTSAQKNPTAFYLCASSIGGTVADTQYFGPGTRLTVL.

This clonotype has only a few counts. The V gene is TRBV5-1, the J gene TRBJ1-1, with 7 bases matching TRBD1. Germline loops: CDR1 SGHRS, CDR2 YFSETQ. The junction had 8 bases not matched to a gene; V was cut back by 4 bases and J by 11 bases. This CDR3 contains 12 residues. The CDR3, as DNA: TGCGCCAGCAGCACCACAGGGGATGTCGCTTTCTTT. As protein: CASSTTGDVAFF.

The V gene is TRBV5-1, the J gene TRBJ2-7; 9 bases align to TRBD1. The germline gives CDR1 SGHRS, CDR2 YFSETQ. The CDR3 is 16 residues long. With 4 bases clipped from V and 3 bases from J, the junction kept 11 bases outside the gene matches. CDR3 sequence: CASSQERGQGNYEQYF. CDR3 DNA: TGCGCCAGCAGCCAAGAAAGGGGACAGGGTAACTACGAGCAGTACTTC.

This clonotype was picked up a small number of times. The chain joins TRBV11-1 to TRBJ1-6; unclear D gene. The V gene lost 5 bases and the J gene lost 10 bases, with 12 bases spanning the gap. The CDR3 is 13 residues long. Germline CDR1 reads SGHAT; CDR2 reads FQDESV (reference sequence). The CDR3 loop reads CASSPRRESPLHF. The CDR3 region has the DNA TGTGCCAGCAGCCCGAGGAGGGAATCACCCCTCCACTTT.

This clonotype was found a few times. V gene TRBV4-1 combines with J gene TRBJ1-5; D is possibly TRBD1 (6 bases). This CDR3 contains 15 residues. V lost 3 bases, J lost 9 bases, and 18 bases lay in between. In germline, CDR1 is MGHRA, CDR2 YSYEKL. The DNA of the CDR3 is TGCGCCAGCAGCCACGACTGGACAGCGGTTGGGCCCCAGCATTTT. This codes for CASSHDWTAVGPQHF.

The J gene is TRBJ2-5, the V gene TRBV11-1; D unresolved. CDR3 length equals 13 residues. Germline CDR1 SGHAT, CDR2 FQDESV (reference sequence). Trimming left V 2 bases short and J 1 base short, with 5 bases between. The CDR3 spells CASSLQFQETQYF. CDR3 coding DNA: TGTGCCAGCAGCTTACAGTTCCAAGAGACCCAGTACTTC.

This clonotype was detected a few times. This chain joins TRBV12-3 or TRBV12-4 and TRBJ2-2; 10 bases map to TRBD1. This CDR3 has 16 amino acids. The V and J ends lost 5 bases and 6 bases, in that order; junction bases with no gene match: 9. CDR3 sequence: CASSLSDRGLAGELFF. The CDR3 DNA sequence: TGTGCCAGCAGTCTCTCTGACAGGGGGCTGGCCGGGGAGCTGTTTTTT.

Ten or more counts support this clonotype. This rearrangement joins TRBV7-8 to TRBJ1-1, with TRBD1 matching 9 bases. CDR3 size: 14 residues. V lost 1 base, J lost 4 bases, and 1 base stayed unmatched. Germline CDR1 is SGHVS and CDR2 is FQNEAQ. The CDR3 loop reads CASSLGDRVTEAFF. The CDR3 DNA sequence: TGTGCCAGCAGCTTAGGGGACAGGGTCACTGAAGCTTTCTTT.

The chain couples TRBV29-1 to TRBJ2-2; D is perhaps TRBD2 (6 bases). This CDR3 has 13 amino acids. V lost 4 bases to trimming and J lost 1 base, with 7 bases between them. Germline CDR1 SQVTM, CDR2 ANQGSEA. Written as DNA, the CDR3 is TGCAGCGTTGTCGGGGGGAACACCGGGGAGCTGTTTTTT. It translates to CSVVGGNTGELFF.

The table lists this clonotype with a few counts. The chain employs TRBV7-9 and TRBJ2-1; no clear D gene. CDR3 length: 15 residues. V shed 1 base and J shed 2 bases, with 9 bases lying between them. CDR1 SEHNR and CDR2 FQNEAQ come from the germline V gene (reference sequence). The CDR3 spells CASSLGPIAYNEQFF. DNA of the CDR3: TGTGCCAGCAGCTTAGGGCCAATCGCCTACAATGAGCAGTTCTTC. Supplemented by reference TRBV7-9 and TRBJ2-1, the full variable domain reads DTGVSQNPRHKITKRGQNVTFRCDPISEHNRLYWYRQTLGQGPEFLTYFQNEAQLEKSRLLSDRFSAERPKGSFSTLEIQRTEQGDSAMYLCASSLGPIAYNEQFFGPGTRLTVL.

This rearrangement joins TRBV29-1 to TRBJ1-1; D perhaps matches TRBD1 (5 bases). There are 13 residues in the CDR3. V lost 6 bases and J lost 1, with 12 bases in between. Germline V gene lookup returns CDR1 SQVTM and CDR2 ANQGSEA. CDR3 residues: CSVSPTGNTEAFF. The CDR3, as DNA: TGCAGCGTCTCCCCTACAGGGAACACTGAAGCTTTCTTT.

This clonotype was recorded a few times. The genes are TRBV7-2 and TRBJ2-3, with 10 bases fitting TRBD2. V was clipped by 3 bases and J by 3 bases; unmatched bases: 3. This CDR3 is 15 amino acids long. Germline V gene sequence: CDR1 SGHTA, CDR2 FQGNSA. The CDR3 reads CASSFLAGVTDTQYF. In DNA form, the CDR3 reads TGTGCCAGCAGCTTCCTAGCGGGAGTAACAGATACGCAGTATTTT.

This CDR3 reads CATSADEQSETQYF. In DNA form, the CDR3 reads TGTGCCACCAGCGCCGACGAGCAGTCCGAGACCCAGTACTTC. J is TRBJ2-5 and V is TRBV15, with D uncertain. The CDR3 covers 14 residues. Between the trimmed V and J ends, which lost 5 bases and 5 bases, there was a span of 15 bases. CDR1 is LNHNV, CDR2 YYDKDF, per germline (reference sequence).

A few counts support this clonotype. The chain has TRBV4-1 and TRBJ2-1, with TRBD2 identical over 12 bases. This CDR3 has 15 residues. V trimming: 3 bases; J trimming: 5 bases; junction bases outside the gene matches: 2. CDR1 is MGHRA, CDR2 YSYEKL, per germline. The CDR3 nucleotides read TGCGCCAGCAGCCATTCTAGCGGGGGGGACAATGAGCAGTTCTTC. It specifies CASSHSSGGDNEQFF.

The rearrangement links TRBV7-2 to TRBJ2-5; D gene uncertain. Trimming pared 1 base from V and 2 bases from J, leaving 5 bases between. Germline V gives CDR1 SGHTA, CDR2 FQGNSA. The CDR3 covers 13 residues. The CDR3 spells CASSLGKQETQYF. The CDR3 region has the DNA TGTGCCAGCAGCTTAGGGAAACAAGAGACCCAGTACTTC.

In its sample, this clonotype was seen a few times. The chain combines TRBV3-1 with TRBJ2-1; 10 bases agree with TRBD1. Germline CDR1 reads LGHDT; CDR2 reads YNNKEL (reference sequence). Trimming cost V 0 bases and J 2 bases; bases outside gene matches: 19. This CDR3 is built from 22 residues. CDR3 sequence: CASSQDRFPGQGLPKPYNEQFF. In DNA form, the CDR3 reads TGTGCCAGCAGCCAAGATCGTTTCCCGGGACAGGGGCTACCTAAACCCTACAATGAGCAGTTCTTC.

The genes are TRBV7-6 and TRBJ2-1, with 7 bases matching TRBD2. Per the germline V gene, CDR1 is SGHVS and CDR2 is FNYEAQ. This CDR3 has 15 residues. V trimming: 5 bases; J trimming: 7 bases; junction bases outside the gene matches: 11. DNA for the CDR3: TGTGCCAGCAGCCTCATAGGGCGGGAGTATAATGAGCAGTTCTTC. This codes for CASSLIGREYNEQFF.